Following are 22 T cell receptor beta chains from one sample sequenced in a study of neurological immune-mediated disorders (dated by TCRdb to between 2017 and 2020). Libraries came from 5' RACE. Data came from an Illumina HiSeq 2500. TCRdb reworked the public reads: Q25 trimming with fastp, MiXCR clone assembly, productive beta chains retained. Each entry merges the rows of one CDR3 protein and shows their most common DNA and genes. This sample comprises roughly 50,000 distinct CDR3 sequences, 4% to 5.5% of them detected only once. Together, the top ten hold around 5% of the sample. Material: PBMCs. These receptors were collected from a woman aged 55-75 years with multiple sclerosis.

Ten or more counts support this clonotype. The rearrangement links TRBV29-1 to TRBJ1-1; TRBD1 aligns across 7 bases. V shed 5 bases and J 1 base; nucleotides not matched to a gene: 1. The CDR3 covers 12 residues. The germline V gene has CDR1 SQVTM and CDR2 ANQGSEA. The CDR3 reads CSVWTGNTEAFF. In DNA, the CDR3 is TGCAGCGTTTGGACAGGGAACACTGAAGCTTTCTTT.

V usage is TRBV12-3 or TRBV12-4 and J usage is TRBJ2-5; the D is unclear. The CDR3 is 12 residues long. Trimming cost V 5 bases and J 5 bases, with 9 bases left between them. DNA for the CDR3: TGTGCCAGCAGTAGGGCCGGTGAGACCCAGTACTTC. Encoded protein: CASSRAGETQYF.

This clonotype has ten or more counts. V is TRBV3-1 and J is TRBJ1-1; 7 nucleotides line up with TRBD1. Germline trimming cut 0 bases from V and 1 base from J; bases unmatched to any gene: 2. CDR3 length: 15 amino acids. CDR1 LGHDT and CDR2 YNNKEL come from the germline V gene (reference sequence). CDR3 DNA sequence: TGTGCCAGCAGCCAAGAGGGACAGCCGAACACTGAAGCTTTCTTT. Translation gives CASSQEGQPNTEAFF. Full variable domain (remainder filled in from reference TRBV3-1 and TRBJ1-1): DTAVSQTPKYLVTQMGNDKSIKCEQNLGHDTMYWYKQDSKKFLKIMFSYNNKELIINETVPNRFSPKSPDKAHLNLHINSLELGDSAVYFCASSQEGQPNTEAFFGQGTRLTVV.

This clonotype has at least ten counts. This rearrangement joins TRBV10-1 to TRBJ2-3; D ambiguous. The germline V gene encodes CDR1 WNHNN and CDR2 SYGVQD (reference sequence). The length of the CDR3 is 12 residues. The V end lost 4 bases, the J end lost 4 bases, and 6 bases lay between the germline ends. CDR3 in DNA: TGCGCCAGCAGTGCGTCCGCAGATACGCAGTATTTT. Translated, it gives CASSASADTQYF.

The gene calls are TRBV11-2 and TRBJ2-1, with 11 bases lining up with TRBD2. The V segment lost 5 bases and the J segment 7 bases; nucleotides outside the gene matches: 10. Per the germline V gene, CDR1 is SGHAT and CDR2 is FQNNGV. The CDR3 runs 16 residues. DNA of the CDR3: TGTGCCAGCAGCGCCACACTAGCGGGGGCTCGTAATGAGCAGTTCTTC. Its translation is CASSATLAGARNEQFF.

In this sample, this clonotype turned up many times. The chain carries TRBV20-1 and TRBJ2-7, with a possible D match to TRBD1 (6 bases). Germline assignment: CDR1 DFQATT and CDR2 SNEGSKA (reference sequence). This CDR3 has 11 amino acids. Trimming left V 6 bases short and J 4 bases short, with 10 bases between. Here the CDR3 DNA reads TGCAGTGCATCTGGACAGTACGAGCAGTACGTC. It codes for CSASGQYEQYV.

This clonotype was seen many times. V is TRBV20-1 and J is TRBJ2-1; 8 bases fit TRBD1. Germline CDR1 DFQATT, CDR2 SNEGSKA (reference sequence). V trimming: 6 bases; J trimming: 7 bases; junction bases outside the gene matches: 11. The CDR3 totals 14 residues. The DNA of the CDR3 is TGCAGTGCCGACGACAGGGGTAGGGTAAATGAGCAGTTCTTC. Amino acids: CSADDRGRVNEQFF.

This clonotype was picked up a small number of times. The V and J genes are TRBV6-5 and TRBJ2-3, with 10 bases aligning to TRBD2. The CDR3 totals 16 residues. Germline lookup yields CDR1 MNHEY and CDR2 SVGAGI. V trimming: 2 bases; J trimming: 2 bases; junction bases outside the gene matches: 4. The CDR3 loop is CASSYQLAGITDTQYF. CDR3 nucleotide sequence: TGTGCCAGCAGTTACCAACTAGCGGGGATCACAGATACGCAGTATTTT.

A note on this clonotype: Compared with germline, one end of the junction differs, possibly owing to a read error. The chain recombines TRBV6-2 or TRBV6-3 with TRBJ1-5, with D possibly being TRBD1 (6 bases). Germline V gene lookup returns CDR1 MNHEY and CDR2 SVGEGT. The CDR3 totals 16 residues. CDR3 residues: CASSEGTGRGNQPQNF. CDR3 nucleotide sequence: TGTGCCAGCAGTGAAGGAACAGGGCGGGGCAATCAGCCCCAGAATTTT.

In its sample, this clonotype was seen many times. The chain uses TRBV3-1 and TRBJ1-5; D unclear. V lost 3 bases, J lost 1 base, and 4 bases lay in between. Germline CDR1 and CDR2: LGHDT and YNNKEL (reference sequence). The CDR3 loop spans 13 amino acids. The CDR3 coding sequence is TGTGCCAGCAGCCATGACAGCAATCAGCCCCAGCATTTT. Translated: CASSHDSNQPQHF.

In this sample, this clonotype turned up many times. This chain links TRBV10-3 with TRBJ2-5, with D uncertain. The V end was cut by 2 bases, the J end by 5 bases, with 12 bases between. Germline assignment: CDR1 ENHRY and CDR2 SYGVKD. There are 14 residues in the CDR3. CDR3 loop: CAISETDGGETQYF. CDR3 coding DNA: TGTGCCATCAGTGAGACGGACGGTGGGGAGACCCAGTACTTC.

This clonotype was recorded at least ten times. The CDR3 protein is CSVESSGWGPEQYV. DNA of the CDR3: TGCAGCGTTGAATCTTCAGGGTGGGGGCCGGAGCAGTACGTC. The chain combines TRBV29-1 with TRBJ2-7; possibly TRBD1 for D (6 bases). This CDR3 is built from 14 residues. Trimming removed 2 bases at V and 7 bases at J, with 18 bases between. Germline CDR1 and CDR2: SQVTM and ANQGSEA.

This clonotype was counted at least ten times. This sequence joins TRBV20-1 and TRBJ2-1, with D unresolved. Germline loops: CDR1 DFQATT, CDR2 SNEGSKA (reference sequence). V lost 5 bases and J lost 5, with 10 bases in between. This CDR3 has 12 residues. The CDR3 nucleotides are TGCAGTGCTGCTTGGGCAAACAATGAGCAGTTCTTC. Translating it yields CSAAWANNEQFF.

In its sample, this clonotype was seen a few times. The rearrangement links TRBV5-1 to TRBJ1-1; D is undetermined. The CDR3 totals 14 residues. Deletions cut 0 bases from V and 5 bases from J, with 11 bases between. Per the germline V gene, CDR1 is SGHRS and CDR2 is YFSETQ. In DNA, the CDR3 is TGCGCCAGCAGCTTGGACGGAAGTAGGACTGAAGCTTTCTTT. This translates into CASSLDGSRTEAFF. Filled out from reference TRBV5-1 and TRBJ1-1, the complete variable domain reads KAGVTQTPRYLIKTRGQQVTLSCSPISGHRSVSWYQQTPGQGLQFLFEYFSETQRNKGNFPGRFSGRQFSNSRSEMNVSTLELGDSALYLCASSLDGSRTEAFFGQGTRLTVV.

The sample holds many counts of this clonotype. The chain links TRBV4-1 to TRBJ2-1; D is ambiguous. The CDR3 extends over 16 amino acids. The germline gives CDR1 MGHRA, CDR2 YSYEKL. The V end lost 1 base, the J end lost 4 bases, and 14 bases lay between the germline ends. CDR3 sequence reads: CASSQVDLTQYNEQFF. In DNA, the CDR3 is TGCGCCAGCAGCCAAGTGGACCTCACTCAGTACAATGAGCAGTTCTTC.

This clonotype was detected many times. The chain has TRBV10-3 and TRBJ2-2; TRBD2 agrees at 7 bases. CDR3 length: 14 residues. J gave up 1 base and V 8 bases, and 4 bases lay outside the gene matches. The germline V gene has CDR1 ENHRY and CDR2 SYGVKD. The CDR3 is CAIGGLVNTGELFF. CDR3 nucleotides: TGTGCCATCGGAGGACTAGTGAACACCGGGGAGCTGTTTTTT.

This clonotype was observed many times. The V and J genes are TRBV3-1 and TRBJ2-7; the D is unclear. CDR1 is LGHDT, CDR2 YNNKEL, per germline (reference sequence). Trimming shortened V by 0 bases and J by 1 base, and 7 bases separated the two germline ends. This CDR3 has 14 amino acids. The CDR3 coding sequence is TGTGCCAGCAGCCAAGAAAGGAATTCCTACGAGCAGTACTTC. This sequence encodes CASSQERNSYEQYF.

This clonotype has ten or more counts. CDR3 sequence reads: CASSSGGGATNEKLFF. CDR3 in DNA: TGCGCCAGCAGCTCAGGGGGCGGTGCAACTAATGAAAAACTGTTTTTT. The genes are TRBV5-1 and TRBJ1-4; 8 nucleotides line up with TRBD1. After removal of 3 bases from V and 0 bases from J, the junction contained 4 bases not matched to a gene. The CDR3 has 16 amino acids. Germline V gives CDR1 SGHRS, CDR2 YFSETQ.

The chain couples TRBV5-4 to TRBJ2-3; 7 bases are shared with TRBD1. The CDR3 spans 16 residues. Germline V CDR1 and CDR2: SGHNT, YYREEE (reference sequence). Germline trimming cut 2 bases from V and 2 bases from J; bases unmatched to any gene: 8. The CDR3 DNA is TGTGCCAGCAGCTTTGGTGGGGACAGCTCCACAGATACGCAGTATTTT. This codes for CASSFGGDSSTDTQYF.

Ten or more counts support this clonotype. The chain couples TRBV20-1 to TRBJ1-2; a weak D match, TRBD1 (6 bases). The CDR3 sequence is 13 residues long. Germline V gives CDR1 DFQATT, CDR2 SNEGSKA (reference sequence). V lost 6 bases and J 4 bases, leaving 15 bases between the germline ends. The CDR3 sequence: CSASPTGGYGYTF. As DNA, the CDR3 is TGCAGTGCCTCGCCGACAGGAGGCTATGGCTACACCTTC.

This clonotype was seen ten or more times. Written as DNA, the CDR3 is TGCAGTGCTAGAAGTGACAGCGATGGCTACACCTTC. Its protein is CSARSDSDGYTF. The chain employs TRBV20-1 and TRBJ1-2, with D possibly being TRBD1 (5 bases). There are 12 residues in the CDR3. Between the trimmed V and J ends, which lost 2 bases and 6 bases, there was a span of 10 bases. Germline loops: CDR1 DFQATT, CDR2 SNEGSKA (reference sequence).

This clonotype was seen a few times. This chain uses TRBV7-9 with TRBJ1-1; no clear D. The CDR3 length is 13 residues. The germline V gene has CDR1 SEHNR and CDR2 FQNEAQ (reference sequence). Deletions cut 8 bases from V and 0 bases from J, with 10 bases between. CDR3 in amino acids: CASFGAMNTEAFF. CDR3 sequence (DNA): TGTGCCAGCTTTGGAGCGATGAACACTGAAGCTTTCTTT.